These 13 T cell receptor beta chains originate from one sample sequenced in a study of shared clonotypes between healthy human individuals. The protocol was immunoSEQ multiplex PCR, while the TCRdb copy is restricted to in-frame clones and leaves out a portion. Among 550,000 to 850,000 clones listed, approximately 79% were seen once. Sequenced sample: memory CD4+ T cells sorted from blood. The subset was: CD45RA-negative fraction. The receptors stem from a woman under 40 in good health.

In its sample, this clone was seen a few times. The J gene is TRBJ1-1, the V gene TRBV10-3; perhaps TRBD1 as D (6 bases). This CDR3 comprises 13 residues. With 4 bases removed from V and 8 bases from J, the gap between germline ends came to 14 bases. Germline V gene sequence: CDR1 ENHRY, CDR2 SYGVKD. The CDR3 loop reads CAISGPGGLEAFF. Here the CDR3 DNA reads TGTGCCATCAGTGGACCCGGGGGCCTAGAAGCTTTCTTT.

The gene calls are TRBV27 and TRBJ2-7; tentative D call: TRBD1 (7 bases). V was clipped by 2 bases and J by 4 bases, with 12 bases between them. Germline V gene sequence: CDR1 MNHEY, CDR2 SMNVEV (reference sequence). The CDR3 is 14 residues long. CDR3 DNA sequence: TGTGCCAGCAGTTTAGGGGGGACAGCTTACGAGCAGTACTTC. It translates to CASSLGGTAYEQYF.

A remark on this clone: Other DNA sequences in the same sample also yield this CDR3. The chain employs TRBV5-1 and TRBJ2-1, with D unresolved. V was clipped by 1 base and J by 0 bases, with 5 bases between them. The germline V gene has CDR1 SGHRS and CDR2 YFSETQ. This CDR3 region has 14 residues. In DNA, the CDR3 is TGCGCCAGCAGCTTGAGCAGCTCCTACAATGAGCAGTTCTTC. Translation gives CASSLSSSYNEQFF.

This clone was counted between two and nine times. The J gene is TRBJ2-3, the V gene TRBV11-2, with TRBD2 matching over 7 bases. The V gene's germline CDR1 is SGHAT and CDR2 FQNNGV. The CDR3 sequence is 15 residues long. J was trimmed by 4 bases and V by 5 bases; bases with no gene match: 9. DNA of the CDR3: TGTGCCAGCAGCCCCTGGACTAGAACCGCAGATACGCAGTATTTT. Translating gives CASSPWTRTADTQYF. Looking up the rest from reference TRBV11-2 and TRBJ2-3 gives the full variable domain: EAGVAQSPRYKIIEKRQSVAFWCNPISGHATLYWYQQILGQGPKLLIQFQNNGVVDDSQLPKDRFSAERLKGVDSTLKIQPAKLEDSAVYLCASSPWTRTADTQYFGPGTRLTVL.

The rearrangement joins TRBV30 to TRBJ2-7, with TRBD1 identical over 9 bases. The CDR3 contains 15 residues. With 2 bases clipped from V and 5 bases from J, the junction kept 10 bases outside the gene matches. Per germline, CDR1 GTSNPN and CDR2 SVGIG (reference sequence). The CDR3 loop is CAWSTTGTGRNEQYF. CDR3 in DNA: TGTGCCTGGAGTACGACCGGGACAGGGCGTAACGAGCAGTACTTC.

The chain is built from TRBV4-1 and TRBJ1-1, with D uncertain. This CDR3 comprises 13 residues. With 0 bases removed from V and 0 bases from J, the gap between germline ends came to 2 bases. The V gene's germline CDR1 is MGHRA and CDR2 YSYEKL. CDR3 residues: CASSQEMNTEAFF. The CDR3, as DNA: TGCGCCAGCAGCCAAGAGATGAACACTGAAGCTTTCTTT.

The chain employs TRBV5-8 and TRBJ2-5; 7 nucleotides line up with TRBD1. J was trimmed by 4 bases and V by 0 bases; bases with no gene match: 6. The CDR3 runs to 15 residues. Germline V gene lookup returns CDR1 SGHTS and CDR2 YDEGEE. The CDR3 DNA reads TGTGCCAGCAGCTTGGGCCCAGGGGGTGGAGAGACCCAGTACTTC. Protein: CASSLGPGGGETQYF.

The chain recombines TRBV7-2 with TRBJ1-1; D ambiguous. Trimming stripped 5 bases from V and 5 bases from J, with 15 bases between. Germline V gives CDR1 SGHTA, CDR2 FQGNSA. This CDR3 is built from 14 residues. The chain's CDR3 is CASSTLHGETEAFF. CDR3 nucleotide sequence: TGTGCCAGCAGCACGCTCCACGGGGAGACTGAAGCTTTCTTT. The entire variable domain, with the rest obtained from reference TRBV7-2 and TRBJ1-1, is as follows: GAGVSQSPSNKVTEKGKDVELRCDPISGHTALYWYRQSLGQGLEFLIYFQGNSAPDKSGLPSDRFSAERTGGSVSTLTIQRTQQEDSAVYLCASSTLHGETEAFFGQGTRLTVV.

The rearrangement links TRBV18 to TRBJ2-7; 8 nucleotides match TRBD1. The CDR3 contains 17 residues. Germline assignment: CDR1 KGHSH and CDR2 LQKENI. V dropped 4 bases and J dropped 3; count of bases not matched to a gene: 14. The CDR3 protein is CASSQSSVLGQVYEQYF. In DNA, the CDR3 is TGTGCCAGCTCACAGTCCTCGGTTCTGGGACAGGTCTACGAGCAGTACTTC.

This clone was picked up many times. The chain couples TRBV7-9 to TRBJ1-4, with D tentatively TRBD1 (5 bases). The length of the CDR3 is 18 residues. V dropped 1 base and J dropped 0 bases, with 15 bases sitting between them. Germline V gives CDR1 SEHNR, CDR2 FQNEAQ (reference sequence). CDR3 region: CASSLGWQGIPTNEKLFF. In DNA form, the CDR3 reads TGTGCCAGCAGCTTAGGGTGGCAGGGAATACCAACTAATGAAAAACTGTTTTTT. Full variable domain (outside the CDR3, taken from reference TRBV7-9 and TRBJ1-4): DTGVSQNPRHKITKRGQNVTFRCDPISEHNRLYWYRQTLGQGPEFLTYFQNEAQLEKSRLLSDRFSAERPKGSFSTLEIQRTEQGDSAMYLCASSLGWQGIPTNEKLFFGSGTQLSVL.

This clone has more than one count but fewer than ten. This chain connects TRBV7-2 to TRBJ2-7; the match to TRBD2 covers 7 bases. The CDR3 consists of 15 residues. Trimming took 5 bases from V and 6 from J; bases not matched to a gene: 13. Germline V CDR1 and CDR2: SGHTA, FQGNSA. The DNA of the CDR3 is TGTGCCAGCAGCACCACTTCTCTTGCGGGAGTCGAGCAGTACTTC. It encodes CASSTTSLAGVEQYF.

The chain uses TRBV9 and TRBJ1-2, with 8 positions matching TRBD1. Germline CDR1 reads SGDLS; CDR2 reads YYNGEE. V lost 0 bases to trimming and J lost 7 bases; unmatched junction nucleotides: 8. The CDR3 covers 15 residues. CDR3 amino acids: CASSVGRQGTGGYTF. CDR3 nucleotide sequence: TGTGCCAGCAGCGTAGGGCGACAGGGGACGGGTGGCTACACCTTC.

J is TRBJ2-1 and V is TRBV7-9, with 9 nucleotides matching TRBD2. V trimming: 6 bases; J trimming: 5 bases; junction bases outside the gene matches: 14. The CDR3 loop spans 17 amino acids. Germline V gene lookup returns CDR1 SEHNR and CDR2 FQNEAQ (reference sequence). The CDR3 region is CASRTRGRSSGDNEQFF. DNA for the CDR3: TGTGCCAGCAGAACCAGGGGTCGGTCTAGCGGGGACAATGAGCAGTTCTTC.